These 13 T cell receptor beta chains were all obtained from the same sample, sequenced in a study of STAT5B mutations in CD4+ large granular lymphocyte leukemia. Profiling relied on immunoSEQ multiplex PCR, and the TCRdb table lists in-frame clones only, not all of them. In the table there are fewer than 30,000 clones, 65% to 85% of which are singletons. The sample comprised CD4+ T cells from blood buffy coats. These receptors were obtained from a human donor in good health.

The CDR3 sequence: CASSLEGQTNTGELFF. CDR3 nucleotides: TGCGCCAGCAGCTTGGAGGGACAGACGAACACCGGGGAGCTGTTTTTT. The rearrangement joins TRBV5-1 to TRBJ2-2, with 7 positions matching TRBD1. Unmatched junction bases numbered 2, after V lost 0 bases and J lost 0 bases. The CDR3 is 16 residues long. Germline loops: CDR1 SGHRS, CDR2 YFSETQ. Full variable domain (rest looked up from reference TRBV5-1 and TRBJ2-2): KAGVTQTPRYLIKTRGQQVTLSCSPISGHRSVSWYQQTPGQGLQFLFEYFSETQRNKGNFPGRFSGRQFSNSRSEMNVSTLELGDSALYLCASSLEGQTNTGELFFGEGSRLTVL.

The rearrangement joins TRBV7-9 to TRBJ2-3, with D perhaps given as TRBD1 or TRBD2 (5 bases each). This CDR3 region has 14 residues. The germline CDR1 and CDR2 sequences are SEHNR and FQNEAQ (reference sequence). V lost 5 bases, J lost 3 bases, and 12 bases lay in between. The CDR3 here is CASSLRDLTDTQYF. The DNA of the CDR3 is TGTGCCAGCAGCCTCCGGGACCTGACAGATACGCAGTATTTT.

The table lists this clone with a few counts. This chain uses TRBV7-9 with TRBJ2-2; D remains ambiguous. The V gene's germline CDR1 is SEHNR and CDR2 FQNEAQ (reference sequence). This CDR3 contains 11 residues. Trimming left V 2 bases short and J 8 bases short, with 3 bases between. The CDR3 is CASSLLGELFF. The CDR3 nucleotides are TGTGCCAGCAGCTTACTAGGGGAGCTGTTTTTT.

The CDR3 spells CASSLNEAQPQHF. The CDR3 nucleotides are TGTGCCAGCAGCTTAAATGAGGCTCAGCCCCAGCATTTT. The chain combines TRBV7-9 with TRBJ1-5, with D unresolved. V dropped 2 bases and J dropped 6 bases, with 8 bases sitting between them. There are 13 residues in the CDR3. Germline CDR1 SEHNR, CDR2 FQNEAQ (reference sequence). The whole variable domain, filled in from reference TRBV7-9 and TRBJ1-5, reads DTGVSQNPRHKITKRGQNVTFRCDPISEHNRLYWYRQTLGQGPEFLTYFQNEAQLEKSRLLSDRFSAERPKGSFSTLEIQRTEQGDSAMYLCASSLNEAQPQHFGDGTRLSIL.

V usage is TRBV6-1 and J usage is TRBJ2-5; perhaps TRBD2 as D (6 bases). V shed 8 bases and J shed 5 bases, with 15 bases lying between them. The germline gives CDR1 MNHNS, CDR2 SASEGT. There are 13 residues in the CDR3. As DNA, the CDR3 is TGTGCCAGCGGAAAGACTAGGACGGAGACCCAGTACTTC. Translated, it gives CASGKTRTETQYF.

The gene calls are TRBV6-6 and TRBJ1-1; D might be TRBD1 (5 bases). The CDR3 contains 16 residues. With 6 bases removed from V and 5 bases from J, the gap between germline ends came to 22 bases. Germline lookup yields CDR1 MNHNY and CDR2 SVGAGI (reference sequence). CDR3 amino acids: CASRDRPGPRATEAFF. The CDR3 DNA is TGTGCCAGCAGAGACCGGCCGGGACCAAGGGCGACTGAAGCTTTCTTT.

The chain combines TRBV5-5 with TRBJ1-2; 9 bases agree with TRBD1. CDR1 is SGHKS, CDR2 YYEKEE, per germline (reference sequence). V shed 4 bases and J 5 bases; nucleotides not matched to a gene: 9. CDR3 length: 15 residues. The DNA for the CDR3 is TGTGCCAGCAGCCCTGGGACAGGGTTACGATATGGCTACACCTTC. This translates into CASSPGTGLRYGYTF.

The rearrangement joins TRBV5-1 to TRBJ2-3; 8 positions match TRBD2. This CDR3 is 16 amino acids long. V was clipped by 2 bases and J by 4 bases; unmatched bases: 9. From germline, CDR1 is SGHRS and CDR2 YFSETQ. CDR3 in DNA: TGCGCCAGCAGCTTTAACGGGGGGGCCAGCTCAGATACGCAGTATTTT. Encoded protein: CASSFNGGASSDTQYF.

V and J are TRBV18 and TRBJ2-6; maybe TRBD1 (6 bases). Looked up from germline, CDR1 is KGHSH and CDR2 is LQKENI. V lost 4 bases, J lost 2 bases, and 9 bases lay in between. The CDR3 is 15 amino acids. The CDR3 protein is CASSRPGAGANVLTF. CDR3 DNA: TGTGCCAGCTCACGCCCAGGGGCTGGGGCCAACGTCCTGACTTTC.

The chain links TRBV7-2 to TRBJ1-1; no clear D. The germline V and J ends were trimmed by 6 bases and 1 base, with 15 bases remaining between them. The germline gives CDR1 SGHTA, CDR2 FQGNSA. The CDR3 length is 15 residues. CDR3 sequence (DNA): TGTGCCAGCAGACCCCCCCCGGGTACGAACACTGAAGCTTTCTTT. It specifies CASRPPPGTNTEAFF.

The chain is built from TRBV23-1 and TRBJ2-2; D is uncertain. TRBV23-1 is designated an ORF whose function remains uncertain. CDR3 length: 16 amino acids. Trimming stripped 11 bases from V and 0 bases from J, with 19 bases between. The CDR3 DNA follows: TGCGCCGCTACCCCTGGCGGCCCTACGAACACCGGGGAGCTGTTTTTT. Its translation: CAATPGGPTNTGELFF.

This rearrangement joins TRBV9 to TRBJ2-3; maybe TRBD2 (7 bases). The CDR3 covers 15 residues. The V end lost 0 bases, the J end lost 5 bases, and 13 bases lay between the germline ends. Germline V gene data show CDR1 as SGDLS and CDR2 as YYNGEE. The CDR3 coding sequence is TGTGCCAGCAGCGTAGACGGGGGGCGGGTAGATACGCAGTATTTT. Translating gives CASSVDGGRVDTQYF.

The chain has TRBV7-2 and TRBJ1-5; 8 bases match TRBD1. Trimming removed 2 bases from V and 8 bases from J; junction bases left unmatched: 8. Germline V gene data show CDR1 as SGHTA and CDR2 as FQGNSA. The CDR3 extends over 15 amino acids. CDR3 protein: CASSLFSGGFKPQHF. The CDR3 DNA reads TGTGCCAGCAGCTTATTTTCAGGGGGCTTTAAGCCCCAGCATTTT.